This TCR beta chain was obtained from a study of CD8+ T cells in alopecia areata. Trimming cost V 4 bases and J 6 bases, with 9 bases left between them. The CDR3 is made up of 11 amino acids. The germline gives CDR1 SQVTM, CDR2 ANQGSEA. A word on this clone: The antigen is unknown.

TCR sequencing used cDNA made by reverse transcription of extracted RNA. Repertoires were generated with immunoSEQ multiplex PCR, while TCRdb's copy carries only in-frame clones and drops some. The sample yields approximately 200,000 clones, approximately 40% seen once. Study results and limitations: Tofacitinib significantly lowered scalp clonality and expanded CD8+ clones among the top 100. Persistence in scalp and blood during tofacitinib was observed for many expanded lesional clones. Among the cells sequenced in scalp samples are also the resident alphabeta T cells of normal skin.

Treatment denoted: oral pan-JAK inhibitor, 5-10 mg twice daily. PBMCs served as the source from which CD4+ and CD8+ T cells were sorted. The clonotype comes from a human donor with alopecia areata. V is TRBV29-1 and J is TRBJ1-1; D may be TRBD1 (6 bases). Sequencing used CD4+ T cells sorted from blood, obtained at roughly week 36, from a patient treated with tofacitinib. The CDR3 coding sequence is TGCAGCGTTGGTACAGGGCCTGAAGCTTTCTTT. It codes for CSVGTGPEAFF.